This TCR beta chain was documented in a study of T-cell memory formation after mild COVID-19. The study's findings and limits: CD4/CD8 balance characterized clones contracting day 15 to 85, and CD4+ skew characterized later expanders.

Notes on this clonotype: Antigen specificity is unknown.

The germline gives CDR1 SGHVS, CDR2 FNYEAQ. This CDR3 is 15 amino acids long. V lost 5 bases to trimming and J lost 6 bases, with 19 bases between them. TCRdb passed the 5' RACE reads through MiXCR, listing each CDR3 protein once. The sample consists of about 110,000 distinct CDR3 sequences, over 15% of them appearing once. V and J are TRBV7-6 and TRBJ1-1; no definite D call. Material: PBMCs or a T cell subset sorted from them (not recorded which). The source is a man between 18 and 29 years old who had mild COVID-19 (a few samples of this study predate the infection). Cell type and time point are not known. In DNA form, the CDR3 reads TGTGCCAGCAGCCCCAACCCTCGGGTGAGCGCTGAAGCTTTCTTT. Protein product: CASSPNPRVSAEAFF. The full variable domain, with the rest looked up from reference TRBV7-6 and TRBJ1-1, is GAGVSQSPRYKVTKRGQDVALRCDPISGHVSLYWYRQALGQGPEFLTYFNYEAQQDKSGLPNDRFSAERPEGSISTLTIQRTEQRDSAMYRCASSPNPRVSAEAFFGQGTRLTVV.